The present TCR beta chain was sequenced within a study of blood T cell repertoires in COVID-19 (dated by TCRdb to between 2020 and 2021). The study in broad terms: Samples from collaborators originated in the United States, Italy and Spain and spanned both the acute and convalescent phases of COVID-19. The material from the prospective study consisted of cDNA or gDNA derived from T cells, B-cell-depleted T cells, or PBMCs. The dataset comprised deeply sampled blood TCRbeta repertoires from subjects exposed to, actively infected with, or recovered from COVID-19. The repertoires were released in a freely available public database meant as a resource for research on the immune response to SARS-CoV-2. The samples were drawn from two sources: the first 160 participants of the ongoing ImmuneRACE study, and 1,200 or so subjects contributed by 6 global collaborators. A de-identified subject ID, COVID-19 status, age in years and sex were almost always included in the sample metadata. Where available, HLA class I and class II types were taken from metadata supplied by the sample provider and were not determined by assay-based typing. Summary of the overall study and its limitations: The amount of clinical and demographic metadata varied by source and participant and was provided uncurated.

The CDR3 runs 13 amino acids, cysteine and phenylalanine included. Of all the DNA, just the CDR3 is kept, 39 bases in frame from base 1. The immunoSEQ Assay, a bias-controlled multiplex PCR, was used to amplify TCRbeta CDR3 regions from genomic DNA. Turning to the authors' computational methods: The number of nucleated cells in each sample was estimated from the amplification of reference gene primers within the assay. To quantify the absolute abundance of each unique TCRbeta CDR3 rearrangement, sequence reads were collapsed and filtered. For each sample, productive Simpson clonality was calculated as the square root of Simpson's diversity index over productive rearrangements. In its TCRdb copy, this immuneACCESS table keeps in-frame sequences only and misses some clones. Where compared with another copy, unresolved V genes explain less than half of these, and the others have no known cause. V and J calls and clone size are given by that table; D and trimming were obtained from the DNA. Within this sample are roughly 60,000 clones, with 80% to 90% of them counted one time only. The ten largest clones capture approximately 1.2% of the sample.

Whole blood was collected in K2EDTA tubes by collaborating institutions according to the institutions' own protocols. For TCRbeta analysis, collaborators shipped samples as frozen whole blood, isolated PBMCs, or DNA extracted from either of those sample types. As to this clone: The specificity of this receptor is unknown. No quality values exist for individual bases; no much larger clone is one base distant.

The receptor comes from a middle-aged man with acute or convalescent COVID-19. The source material was peripheral blood. This sequence uses TRBV21-1 and TRBJ2-7; the D call TRBD1 from the table was never checked on the DNA. TRBV21-1 is recorded as a pseudogene. The DNA sequence is TGTGCCAGCAGCACCGGGACAGCCTACGAGCAGTACTTC. Its protein reads: CASSTGTAYEQYF.